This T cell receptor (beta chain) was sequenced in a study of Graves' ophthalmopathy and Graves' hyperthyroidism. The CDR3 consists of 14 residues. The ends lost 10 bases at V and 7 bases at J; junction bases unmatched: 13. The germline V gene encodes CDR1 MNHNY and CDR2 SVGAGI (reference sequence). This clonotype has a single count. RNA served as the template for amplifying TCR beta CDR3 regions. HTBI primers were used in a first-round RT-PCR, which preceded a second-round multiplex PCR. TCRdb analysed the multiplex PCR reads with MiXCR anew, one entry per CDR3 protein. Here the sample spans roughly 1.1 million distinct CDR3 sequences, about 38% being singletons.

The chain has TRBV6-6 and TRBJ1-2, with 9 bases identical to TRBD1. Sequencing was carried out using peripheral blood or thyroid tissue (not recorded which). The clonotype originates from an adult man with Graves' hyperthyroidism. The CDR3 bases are TGTGCCATCACCCTTACACAGGGGGCCGGTGGCTACACCTTC. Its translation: CAITLTQGAGGYTF.